The clone carrying this TCR beta chain was detected ten times or more. Its antigen is undetermined. This entry comes from a study of cytomegalovirus exposure and HLA in healthy donors. The donors were members of the approximately 120-subject validation cohort (separate from the roughly 700-subject first cohort). The study, taken as a whole, reports: For cytomegalovirus status, the classifier reportedly gave diagnoses with high specificity and sensitivity. It was confirmed in vitro that a few of the CMV-associated chains were specific for CMV antigens. Researchers catalogued around 150 TCR beta chains as cytomegalovirus-associated.

V was pared by 8 bases and J by 0 bases, with 16 bases between. The CDR3 sequence is 15 residues long. The germline gives CDR1 MDHEN, CDR2 SYDVKM. Here immunoSEQ multiplex PCR was the method, and the copy in TCRdb shows in-frame clones only, minus some. The sample has around 300,000 clones; approximately 86% are singletons. The chain links TRBV28 to TRBJ1-2; D is perhaps TRBD1 (6 bases). Sequenced material: PBMCs. The receptor was isolated from a woman between 18 and 29 years old in good health and CMV-seronegative. The CDR3 DNA reads TGTGCCAGCCGGACAGCTCCCGGAGCTAACTATGGCTACACCTTC. Protein sequence: CASRTAPGANYGYTF.